This TCR beta chain was captured by sequencing in a study of sequential checkpoint blockade in melanoma (dated by TCRdb to between 2018 and 2020). Notes on the research overall: Patients were assigned by 1:1 randomization to either first-line nivolumab followed by ipilimumab (arm A) or ipilimumab followed by nivolumab (arm B). Both trial sequences were followed by maintenance nivolumab.

The CDR3 measures 18 amino acids from cysteine to phenylalanine. The read is trimmed to its CDR3 DNA, 54 bases read in frame from base 1. CDR1 is given as LNHDA and CDR2 as SQIVND, both from the germline V gene (reference sequence). Clipping removes 10 bases from V and 3 bases from J, with 18 as the unmatched junction base count. In regard to this clone: Its antigen remains unidentified. Qualities for individual bases were not recorded, and no much larger clone is one base off.

The investigation overall reported the following: The model for predicting response that combines TCR metrics with mutation burden needs to be validated in larger, independent patient cohorts.

Explained via the paper, the treatment or condition label denotes: randomized to nivolumab then ipilimumab (arm A) or the reverse (arm B). None of the patients in the trial had previously been given DNA-damaging chemotherapy. On a FACS Aria II flow cytometer, live CD3+CD8+ cells that were negative for CD19 and CD56 were sorted from thawed PBMCs. Samples were obtained from patients with melanoma enrolled in CheckMate 064, a randomized, open-label phase II trial of sequential checkpoint blockade. Leukapheresis was used to collect peripheral blood mononuclear cells, which were then purified with Ficoll-Paque and frozen in human serum with about 9.5% DMSO. Immediately after sorting, the purity of the sorted blood CD3+CD8+ cells was confirmed to be >98%, and DNA was then extracted. The immunoSEQ Assay was used to immunosequence TCRbeta CDR3 regions from genomic DNA. Before high-throughput sequencing, genomic DNA was amplified using bias-controlled multiplex PCR. The study's processing was this. To quantify the absolute abundance of each unique TCRbeta CDR3 region, the sequences were collapsed and filtered. Clonality, defined as 1 minus Pielou's evenness, was calculated using only productive rearrangements. Clones with significantly greater frequencies in on-treatment versus baseline samples were identified using a previously published method. The source is immuneACCESS, and TCRdb retained only in-frame sequences with V and J called. Part of the clones is not carried over; for the studies checked, unresolved V genes explain less than half of this, and the remainder is unexplained. That table is the source of V, J and clone size, and D and trimming were worked out from the DNA. For this sample there are about 15,000 clones; around 77% appear just once. The top ten hold about 32% of the sample.

This receptor chain uses TRBV19 and TRBJ2-7; 13 bases in the junction line up with TRBD2. The specimen comprised CD8+ T cells sorted from blood (inferred from file names), sampled from a patient given nivolumab and ipilimumab in sequence. The sequence came from a human donor with melanoma. The nucleotide sequence is TGTGCCACCTCCCCTGGGACTAGCGGGACCGGGGCTTTCTACGAGCAGTACTTC. This sequence encodes CATSPGTSGTGAFYEQYF.